The next 28 T cell receptor beta chains were all read from a single sample in a study of T cell changes during pregnancy in multiple sclerosis. The repertoire was sequenced with immunoSEQ multiplex PCR; TCRdb's copy has only in-frame clones and lacks some. The sample yields under 75,000 clones, around 92% seen once. This specimen consisted of peripheral blood, obtained in the first trimester of pregnancy. The receptors originated from a female donor with multiple sclerosis, enrolled in a pregnancy study.

CDR3 loop: CAWSVRTVGAGEQFF. The DNA of the CDR3 is TGTGCCTGGAGTGTACGTACGGTGGGCGCGGGTGAGCAGTTCTTC. The chain is built from TRBV30 and TRBJ2-1; tentative D call: TRBD2 (5 bases). V was shortened by 0 bases and J by 9 bases, with 18 bases between the two germline ends. CDR3 length equals 15 residues. Per germline, CDR1 GTSNPN and CDR2 SVGIG (reference sequence).

As concerns this clone: Its ends do not fully match the called genes, so a read error is possible. The chain employs TRBV27 and TRBJ2-5; maybe TRBD1 (5 bases). The CDR3 is 13 residues long. The germline V gene encodes CDR1 MNHEY and CDR2 SMNVEV (reference sequence). CDR3: CASSYRFQETQYF. CDR3 DNA: TGTGCCAGTAGTTACAGGTTCCAAGAGACCCAGTACTTC.

The chain couples TRBV5-4 to TRBJ2-1; possible D gene TRBD2, 6 bases. V was pared by 3 bases and J by 3 bases, with 16 bases between. This CDR3 spans 16 amino acids. CDR1 is SGHNT and CDR2 is YYREEE in the germline V gene (reference sequence). CDR3 protein: CASSSGGPGVYNEQFF. The CDR3 DNA reads as TGTGCCAGCAGCTCTGGAGGGCCGGGTGTCTACAATGAGCAGTTCTTC.

The chain recombines TRBV5-6 with TRBJ1-1; tentatively, D is TRBD1 (6 bases). In germline, CDR1 is SGHDT, CDR2 YYEEEE. The CDR3 extends over 13 amino acids. V lost 4 bases to trimming and J lost 7 bases, with 14 bases between them. The CDR3 nucleotides are TGTGCCAGCAGCCGCACAGGGATTAGTGAAGCTTTCTTT. Translation: CASSRTGISEAFF.

The J gene is TRBJ2-7, the V gene TRBV18; 8 nucleotides match TRBD1. Germline CDR1 reads KGHSH; CDR2 reads LQKENI. The ends lost 3 bases at V and 3 bases at J; junction bases unmatched: 4. The CDR3 is made up of 14 amino acids. CDR3 nucleotide sequence: TGTGCCAGCTCACCGCAACAGGGGGACTACGAGCAGTACTTC. Protein product: CASSPQQGDYEQYF.

This clone was detected a few times. The rearrangement joins TRBV28 to TRBJ1-2; D possibly corresponds to TRBD1 (5 bases). The CDR3 has 15 residues. Germline V CDR1 and CDR2: MDHEN, SYDVKM. Trimming removed 2 bases at V and 4 bases at J, with 14 bases between. The CDR3 DNA follows: TGTGCCAGCAGTTTAAATAGCCAGGGTATCTATGGCTACACCTTC. Its protein product is CASSLNSQGIYGYTF.

The rearrangement uses TRBV30 and TRBJ1-2; D uncertain. CDR3 size: 13 residues. CDR1 is GTSNPN and CDR2 is SVGIG in the germline V gene (reference sequence). V lost 2 bases and J lost 8, with 15 bases in between. The CDR3: CAWSPSTLGGYTF. CDR3 bases: TGTGCCTGGAGTCCTTCAACCCTAGGCGGCTACACCTTC.

V and J are TRBV19 and TRBJ2-1; TRBD2 is a possible D gene (7 bases). Germline CDR1 LNHDA, CDR2 SQIVND (reference sequence). CDR3 length: 12 amino acids. Trimming removed 6 bases at V and 10 bases at J, with 13 bases between. In nucleotides, the CDR3 is TGTGCCAGTAGCAGGCGGGGGCGGGAGCAGTTCTTC. Protein: CASSRRGREQFF.

The chain employs TRBV6-1 and TRBJ2-5; maybe TRBD2 (5 bases). CDR1 MNHNS and CDR2 SASEGT come from the germline V gene. V lost 6 bases and J lost 5, with 16 bases in between. The CDR3 spans 14 residues. The CDR3 DNA follows: TGTGCCAGCAGGGCCGGACTCGGTCTGGAGACCCAGTACTTC. Translation gives CASRAGLGLETQYF.

This chain joins TRBV28 and TRBJ2-3, with TRBD1 matching over 11 bases. The CDR3 contains 15 residues. V was clipped by 4 bases and J by 6 bases; unmatched bases: 6. Looked up from germline, CDR1 is MDHEN and CDR2 is SYDVKM. CDR3 in amino acids: CASSSRTGGMDTQYF. CDR3 nucleotides: TGTGCCAGCAGTTCCCGGACAGGGGGCATGGATACGCAGTATTTT.

The chain joins TRBV9 to TRBJ1-1; D not resolved. The length of the CDR3 is 16 residues. The V gene lost 0 bases and the J gene lost 1 base, with 13 bases spanning the gap. Germline-derived CDR1 and CDR2 are SGDLS and YYNGEE. The CDR3 DNA follows: TGTGCCAGCAGCGTAGCAGCGAATGCAGCGAACACTGAAGCTTTCTTT. Translated: CASSVAANAANTEAFF.

The chain links TRBV19 to TRBJ1-3, with unresolved D. CDR1 LNHDA and CDR2 SQIVND come from the germline V gene (reference sequence). Trimming removed 7 bases at V and 4 bases at J, with 17 bases between. The CDR3 has 15 amino acids. The CDR3 coding sequence is TGTGCCAGTACCAATTTCAAGGAGTCGGGAAACACCATATATTTT. Protein: CASTNFKESGNTIYF.

V gene TRBV19 combines with J gene TRBJ2-2; 8 bases fit TRBD1. CDR1 LNHDA and CDR2 SQIVND come from the germline V gene (reference sequence). This CDR3 is built from 15 residues. Trimming cost V 6 bases and J 2 bases; bases outside gene matches: 5. The chain's CDR3 is CASRSPGGNTGELFF. The CDR3 DNA reads TGTGCCAGTAGGTCCCCAGGGGGCAACACCGGGGAGCTGTTTTTT.

This CDR3 reads CAWSFLQGQYF. The CDR3 nucleotides are TGTGCCTGGAGTTTTCTACAGGGACAGTACTTC. This chain connects TRBV30 to TRBJ2-7; TRBD1 is a possible D gene (6 bases). V was shortened by 2 bases and J by 10 bases, with 12 bases between the two germline ends. From germline, CDR1 is GTSNPN and CDR2 SVGIG (reference sequence). The CDR3 covers 11 residues. The full variable domain, completed using reference TRBV30 and TRBJ2-7, is SQTIHQWPATLVQPVGSPLSLECTVEGTSNPNLYWYRQAAGRGLQLLFYSVGIGQISSEVPQNLSASRPQDRQFILSSKKLLLSDSGFYLCAWSFLQGQYFGPGTRLTVT.

V gene TRBV5-4 combines with J gene TRBJ2-7; perhaps TRBD2 as D (6 bases). Trimming stripped 4 bases from V and 3 bases from J, with 14 bases between. The CDR3 contains 14 residues. Germline V gene data show CDR1 as SGHNT and CDR2 as YYREEE (reference sequence). CDR3 amino acids: CASSAGPGDYEQYF. CDR3 sequence (DNA): TGTGCCAGCAGCGCGGGACCCGGGGACTACGAGCAGTACTTC.

This chain joins TRBV11-2 and TRBJ2-1; tentatively, D is TRBD2 (6 bases). In germline, CDR1 is SGHAT, CDR2 FQNNGV. Trimming cost V 2 bases and J 6 bases, with 14 bases left between them. The CDR3 covers 15 residues. The CDR3 coding sequence is TGTGCCAGCAGCTTAAGAGGGACTTTCGTCAATGAGCAGTTCTTC. Its translation: CASSLRGTFVNEQFF.

The genes are TRBV5-1 and TRBJ1-1, with D perhaps matching TRBD1 (6 bases). There are 19 residues in the CDR3. V shed 3 bases and J shed 0 bases, with 24 bases lying between them. From germline, CDR1 is SGHRS and CDR2 YFSETQ. The CDR3 region is CASSSPNGQLPSLNTEAFF. The CDR3 DNA reads TGCGCCAGCAGCTCGCCAAACGGACAGCTACCCTCTTTGAACACTGAAGCTTTCTTT.

This sequence joins TRBV4-1 and TRBJ2-7, with a weak D call TRBD1 (6 bases). V dropped 3 bases and J dropped 3 bases, with 9 bases sitting between them. There are 13 residues in the CDR3. From germline, CDR1 is MGHRA and CDR2 YSYEKL. CDR3 DNA: TGCGCCAGCAGCCAGGGACATGACTACGAGCAGTACTTC. Protein sequence: CASSQGHDYEQYF.

V usage is TRBV29-1 and J usage is TRBJ1-1; 8 bases are shared with TRBD1. J was trimmed by 7 bases and V by 5 bases; bases with no gene match: 9. Germline lookup yields CDR1 SQVTM and CDR2 ANQGSEA. This CDR3 is 13 amino acids long. CDR3 sequence reads: CSVCLTGGGEAFF. CDR3 DNA: TGCAGCGTTTGTCTCACAGGGGGAGGTGAAGCTTTCTTT. The variable domain in full, completed from reference TRBV29-1 and TRBJ1-1, reads SAVISQKPSRDICQRGTSLTIQCQVDSQVTMMFWYRQQPGQSLTLIATANQGSEATYESGFVIDKFPISRPNLTFSTLTVSNMSPEDSSIYLCSVCLTGGGEAFFGQGTRLTVV.

The chain uses TRBV2 and TRBJ1-5, with a weak D call TRBD1 (6 bases). Germline V gene sequence: CDR1 SNHLY, CDR2 FYNNEI. V was clipped by 6 bases and J by 0 bases, with 15 bases between them. This CDR3 is 16 amino acids long. CDR3 region: CASSAGQTYSNQPQHF. The DNA for the CDR3 is TGTGCCAGCAGCGCCGGACAGACTTATAGCAATCAGCCCCAGCATTTT.

The chain joins TRBV6-1 to TRBJ2-1; 14 nucleotides agree with TRBD2. CDR3 size: 20 residues. The ends lost 4 bases at V and 3 bases at J; junction bases unmatched: 14. Germline V gives CDR1 MNHNS, CDR2 SASEGT. The CDR3 nucleotides are TGTGCCAGCAGTGGCCTGGGACTAGCGGGAGCGATGGTGGGCTACAATGAGCAGTTCTTC. It is translated as CASSGLGLAGAMVGYNEQFF.

This clone was found once. This chain's CDR3 is CASSFTGPNTGELFF. CDR3 DNA: TGTGCCAGCAGCTTCACAGGGCCTAACACCGGGGAGCTGTTTTTT. The chain employs TRBV5-6 and TRBJ2-2, with D perhaps matching TRBD1 (6 bases). This CDR3 is built from 15 residues. Per the germline V gene, CDR1 is SGHDT and CDR2 is YYEEEE. Trimming took 2 bases from V and 2 from J, leaving 10 bases between them.

The rearrangement links TRBV18 to TRBJ2-2; D might be TRBD2 (5 bases). The CDR3 runs 17 residues. CDR1 and CDR2 from the germline V gene are KGHSH and LQKENI. V lost 0 bases and J lost 3, with 14 bases in between. CDR3 sequence (DNA): TGTGCCAGCTCACCACCGGAGAGGGCCACTTACACCGGGGAGCTGTTTTTT. It translates to CASSPPERATYTGELFF. The variable domain in full, with the rest retrieved from reference TRBV18 and TRBJ2-2, is NAGVMQNPRHLVRRRGQEARLRCSPMKGHSHVYWYRQLPEEGLKFMVYLQKENIIDESGMPKERFSAEFPKEGPSILRIQQVVRGDSAAYFCASSPPERATYTGELFFGEGSRLTVL.

The chain is built from TRBV9 and TRBJ2-3; TRBD2 matches 10 bases. J lost 7 bases, V lost 0 bases, and 5 bases had no gene match. Germline loops: CDR1 SGDLS, CDR2 YYNGEE. The CDR3 sequence is 15 residues long. DNA for the CDR3: TGTGCCAGCAGCGTAGGAGCGGGGGGGCCAAATACGCAGTATTTT. Its translation: CASSVGAGGPNTQYF.

This rearrangement joins TRBV7-3 to TRBJ2-1, with D maybe TRBD2 (6 bases). From germline, CDR1 is SGHTA and CDR2 FQGTGA. V was pared by 2 bases and J by 5 bases, with 13 bases between. The CDR3 sequence is 15 residues long. The chain's CDR3 is CASSLVLAPNNEQFF. CDR3 nucleotides: TGTGCCAGCAGCTTAGTACTAGCCCCTAACAATGAGCAGTTCTTC.

V usage is TRBV5-1 and J usage is TRBJ2-1; D unclear. V was cut by 4 bases and J by 13 bases, with 18 bases left in between. Germline CDR1 and CDR2: SGHRS and YFSETQ. The CDR3 is 13 residues long. The CDR3 DNA follows: TGCGCCAGCAGCCCGGAACCTCCGGGTCCCCAGTTCTTC. Its translation: CASSPEPPGPQFF.

The rearrangement joins TRBV2 to TRBJ2-7; 8 nucleotides match TRBD1. V gave up 6 bases and J gave up 4 bases; unmatched junction bases: 8. Germline assignment: CDR1 SNHLY and CDR2 FYNNEI. This CDR3 contains 14 residues. Here the CDR3 reads CASRNGQGEYEQYF. CDR3 nucleotide sequence: TGTGCCAGCAGGAACGGACAGGGAGAGTACGAGCAGTACTTC.

V and J are TRBV7-2 and TRBJ1-2; the D gene is possibly TRBD1 (5 bases). CDR1 SGHTA and CDR2 FQGNSA come from the germline V gene. CDR3 length: 15 residues. Trimming took 6 bases from V and 7 from J, leaving 21 bases between them. This CDR3 reads CASSYQGEAASGYTF. The CDR3 coding sequence is TGTGCCAGCAGTTATCAGGGTGAGGCGGCTTCTGGCTACACCTTC.